These 18 T cell receptor beta chains share one sample of origin, sequenced in a study of vaccination effects on CD4 cells after COVID-19. These TCRs' antigens remain unknown. The protocol was immunoSEQ multiplex PCR, while the TCRdb copy is restricted to in-frame clones and leaves out a portion. The sample includes some 68,000 clones, 75% to 90% seen only once; the top ten take 12%. With the ViraFEST assay, the study expanded antigen-specific CD4+ T cells using viral peptide pools, then sequenced them. Cells that had been cultured for less than 13 days were the source of isolated CD4+ T cells. Vaccine recipients, nucleocapsid antibody negative, had no prior SARS-CoV-2 infection. Sample: CD4+ T cells from PBMCs cultured with SARS-CoV-2 spike peptides, taken before COVID-19 vaccination. The source of these receptors is a human donor who received a COVID-19 vaccine.

The chain combines TRBV28 with TRBJ1-5; D is unresolved. The germline V gene has CDR1 MDHEN and CDR2 SYDVKM. CDR3 length: 13 amino acids. The V and J ends lost 2 bases and 7 bases respectively, with 9 bases between them. CDR3 nucleotides: TGTGCCAGCAGTTTACGGAATAGGCAGCCCCAGCATTTT. Translating gives CASSLRNRQPQHF.

This chain connects TRBV12-3 or TRBV12-4 to TRBJ1-2; weak D call: TRBD1 (6 bases). V lost 7 bases and J 3 bases, leaving 12 bases between the germline ends. The CDR3 is 13 amino acids. The CDR3 reads CASTPQGYYGYTF. Written as DNA, the CDR3 is TGTGCCAGCACCCCACAGGGTTACTATGGCTACACCTTC.

This clone was detected only a few times. The chain employs TRBV4-1 and TRBJ2-1, with D possibly matching TRBD1 (6 bases). This CDR3 region has 13 residues. CDR1 and CDR2 (germline): MGHRA, YSYEKL. Trimming shortened V by 3 bases and J by 11 bases, and 14 bases separated the two germline ends. CDR3 loop: CASSHLQGFQQFF. The CDR3 nucleotides read TGCGCCAGCAGCCATCTACAGGGTTTTCAGCAGTTCTTC.

With respect to this clone: An end of the junction does not agree with germline; a read error may underlie this. The chain employs TRBV11-2 and TRBJ1-3; 8 bases are a match to TRBD1. The CDR3 is 20 amino acids. Germline lookup yields CDR1 SGHAT and CDR2 FQNNGV. The CDR3 reads CASSLDLGQGIISSGNTIYF. The CDR3 nucleotides read TGTGCCAGCAGCCTAGACCTAGGACAGGGAATAATCTCCTCTGGAAACACCATATATTTT. Looking up the rest from reference TRBV11-2 and TRBJ1-3 gives the full variable domain: EAGVAQSPRYKIIEKRQSVAFWCNPISGHATLYWYQQILGQGPKLLIQFQNNGVVDDSQLPKDRFSAERLKGVDSTLKIQPAKLEDSAVYLCASSLDLGQGIISSGNTIYFGEGSWLTVV.

The rearrangement uses TRBV7-2 and TRBJ2-1, with TRBD1 matching over 9 bases. After removal of 4 bases from V and 4 bases from J, the junction contained 8 bases not matched to a gene. CDR1 and CDR2 from the germline V gene are SGHTA and FQGNSA. The CDR3 runs to 16 residues. The CDR3 DNA is TGTGCCAGCAGCTCGATTACCGGGACAGGGTACAATGAGCAGTTCTTC. This sequence encodes CASSSITGTGYNEQFF.

To note about this clone: The junction departs from the called germline gene at one end, perhaps through a read error. V and J are TRBV7-2 and TRBJ1-1; unclear D gene. The CDR3 contains 14 residues. From germline, CDR1 is SGHTA and CDR2 FQGNSA. DNA for the CDR3: TGTGCCAGCAGCCATAGATTCCAAATTCCGACTGCGGTCTTT. Encoded protein: CASSHRFQIPTAVF.

Only a few counts were recorded for this clone. The chain has TRBV11-2 and TRBJ1-2, with D unresolved. The CDR3 covers 10 residues. V gave up 6 bases and J gave up 8 bases, with 7 bases separating them. Germline V lookup: CDR1 SGHAT, CDR2 FQNNGV. The CDR3 bases are TGTGCCAGCAGGCCCGTAGGCTACACCTTC. It translates to CASRPVGYTF.

This chain uses TRBV18 with TRBJ1-2, with D possibly matching TRBD1 (5 bases). The germline CDR1 and CDR2 sequences are KGHSH and LQKENI. The CDR3 length is 14 residues. Trimming left V 3 bases short and J 2 bases short, with 10 bases between. CDR3 sequence reads: CASSPRGENYGYTF. CDR3 nucleotides: TGTGCCAGCTCACCGAGGGGAGAGAACTATGGCTACACCTTC.

This chain links TRBV19 with TRBJ1-5; TRBD1 matches 9 bases. This CDR3 comprises 15 residues. CDR1 LNHDA and CDR2 SQIVND come from the germline V gene (reference sequence). With V trimmed by 5 bases and J by 6 bases, 8 bases remained unmatched. CDR3 residues: CASSYGRTGAQPQHF. CDR3 nucleotide sequence: TGTGCCAGTAGTTACGGCCGGACAGGGGCTCAGCCCCAGCATTTT. Full variable domain (remainder filled in from reference TRBV19 and TRBJ1-5): DGGITQSPKYLFRKEGQNVTLSCEQNLNHDAMYWYRQDPGQGLRLIYYSQIVNDFQKGDIAEGYSVSREKKESFPLTVTSAQKNPTAFYLCASSYGRTGAQPQHFGDGTRLSIL.

This clone was counted a single time. This chain's CDR3 is CATLLTSGGDTQYF. In nucleotides, the CDR3 is TGCGCCACCCTCCTGACTAGCGGGGGGGATACGCAGTATTTT. The chain carries TRBV10-2 and TRBJ2-3, with 13 nucleotides matching TRBD2. Germline CDR1 reads WSHSY; CDR2 reads SAAADI. The CDR3 extends over 14 amino acids. The junction had 7 bases not matched to a gene; V was cut back by 10 bases and J by 6 bases.

The rearrangement links TRBV7-2 to TRBJ2-3; TRBD2 aligns across 7 bases. Germline trimming cut 5 bases from V and 4 bases from J; bases unmatched to any gene: 12. CDR1 is SGHTA and CDR2 is FQGNSA in the germline V gene. The CDR3 covers 16 residues. CDR3 amino acids: CASSPGLGAMADTQYF. CDR3 in DNA: TGTGCCAGCAGCCCTGGACTAGGGGCAATGGCAGATACGCAGTATTTT.

The chain joins TRBV13 to TRBJ2-1; 8 bases map to TRBD2. Losses at the gene ends were 6 bases for V and 1 base for J; bases not matched to a gene: 8. The CDR3 totals 16 residues. The germline V gene has CDR1 PRHDT and CDR2 FYEKMQ (reference sequence). The CDR3 spells CASRPRTGGSYNEQFF. DNA of the CDR3: TGTGCCAGCAGACCGAGGACGGGGGGGTCCTACAATGAGCAGTTCTTC. Based on the CDR3 plus reference TRBV13 and TRBJ2-1, the full variable domain is AAGVIQSPRHLIKEKRETATLKCYPIPRHDTVYWYQQGPGQDPQFLISFYEKMQSDKGSIPDRFSAQQFSDYHSELNMSSLELGDSALYFCASRPRTGGSYNEQFFGPGTRLTVL.

The chain has TRBV7-2 and TRBJ1-5; D gene ambiguous. CDR3 size: 13 residues. Looked up from germline, CDR1 is SGHTA and CDR2 is FQGNSA. Trimming cost V 1 base and J 10 bases, with 11 bases left between them. CDR3 in amino acids: CASSLERDGPQHF. In DNA, the CDR3 is TGTGCCAGCAGCTTAGAGAGGGATGGACCCCAGCATTTT.

This clone was observed a handful of times. This sequence joins TRBV10-1 and TRBJ2-7, with TRBD1 matching 9 bases. Losses at the gene ends were 10 bases for V and 6 bases for J; bases not matched to a gene: 10. Germline CDR1 is WNHNN and CDR2 is SYGVQD (reference sequence). The CDR3 extends over 13 amino acids. The CDR3 here is CATSRDRAGEQYV. CDR3 bases: TGCGCCACCTCCCGGGACAGGGCTGGCGAGCAGTACGTC.

This chain joins TRBV3-1 (or the pseudogene TRBV3-2) and TRBJ1-2; D remains ambiguous. This CDR3 contains 14 residues. CDR1 LGHDT and CDR2 YNNKEL come from the germline V gene (reference sequence). Deletions cut 0 bases from V and 8 bases from J, with 13 bases between. This CDR3 reads CASSQDHLGRGYTF. The CDR3 DNA reads as TGTGCCAGCAGCCAAGATCATCTTGGACGGGGCTACACCTTC.

This clone was seen a few times. The chain is built from TRBV9 and TRBJ2-2; no definite D call. Trimming shortened V by 2 bases and J by 1 base, and 6 bases separated the two germline ends. This CDR3 spans 14 amino acids. Germline lookup yields CDR1 SGDLS and CDR2 YYNGEE. The CDR3 bases are TGTGCCAGCAGCGTCGTTGGGAACACCGGGGAGCTGTTTTTT. Encoded protein: CASSVVGNTGELFF.

The chain joins TRBV11-2 to TRBJ1-5; 9 bases align to TRBD1. Unmatched junction bases numbered 5, after V lost 5 bases and J lost 9 bases. Germline assignment: CDR1 SGHAT and CDR2 FQNNGV. The CDR3 contains 13 residues. The CDR3 sequence: CASSPDRGGPQHF. In DNA, the CDR3 is TGTGCCAGCAGCCCGGACAGGGGTGGGCCCCAGCATTTT. Variable domain in full (rest from reference TRBV11-2 and TRBJ1-5): EAGVAQSPRYKIIEKRQSVAFWCNPISGHATLYWYQQILGQGPKLLIQFQNNGVVDDSQLPKDRFSAERLKGVDSTLKIQPAKLEDSAVYLCASSPDRGGPQHFGDGTRLSIL.

V gene TRBV29-1 combines with J gene TRBJ2-3, with D perhaps TRBD1 or TRBD2 (6 bases each). There are 12 residues in the CDR3. Germline lookup yields CDR1 SQVTM and CDR2 ANQGSEA. Trimming left V 3 bases short and J 4 bases short, with 8 bases between. The CDR3 DNA sequence: TGCAGCGTTGACGGGGGCTCAGATACGCAGTATTTT. This codes for CSVDGGSDTQYF.